Each of the 32 T cell receptor beta chains below was sequenced from the same sample in a study of OX40 agonist ivuxolimab in advanced cancers. The table came from immunoSEQ multiplex PCR; TCRdb's copy has only in-frame clones and leaves some out. This sample has fewer than 85,000 clones, with roughly 90% found just once. The material sequenced was CD4+ or CD8+ T cells sorted from blood, taken in a trial of the OX40 agonist ivuxolimab. The source of these receptors is an adult with an advanced solid tumor such as melanoma, head and neck, liver or kidney cancer.

The chain employs TRBV19 and TRBJ2-3, with 14 bases fitting TRBD2. The CDR3 contains 16 residues. V shed 4 bases and J 2 bases; nucleotides not matched to a gene: 2. Germline V gene lookup returns CDR1 LNHDA and CDR2 SQIVND (reference sequence). Here the CDR3 reads CASSRTSGGSTDTQYF. CDR3 sequence (DNA): TGTGCCAGTAGTAGGACTAGCGGGGGGTCCACAGATACGCAGTATTTT.

V gene TRBV7-2 combines with J gene TRBJ2-1, with D unclear. Trimming took off 4 bases at V and 3 bases at J, with 16 bases between the two ends. There are 16 residues in the CDR3. Germline CDR1 SGHTA, CDR2 FQGNSA. The CDR3 reads CASSSTRGGVYNEQFF. CDR3 nucleotide sequence: TGTGCCAGCAGCTCTACGCGCGGCGGAGTCTACAATGAGCAGTTCTTC. Filled out from reference TRBV7-2 and TRBJ2-1, the complete variable domain reads GAGVSQSPSNKVTEKGKDVELRCDPISGHTALYWYRQSLGQGLEFLIYFQGNSAPDKSGLPSDRFSAERTGGSVSTLTIQRTQQEDSAVYLCASSSTRGGVYNEQFFGPGTRLTVL.

This clone was seen only once. V and J are TRBV5-6 and TRBJ2-5, with a tentative D call TRBD1 (5 bases). The ends were cut back, 1 base at V and 5 bases at J, with 6 bases in the middle. The germline V gene has CDR1 SGHDT and CDR2 YYEEEE. This CDR3 has 12 amino acids. The CDR3 reads CASSLQGETQYF. In nucleotides, the CDR3 is TGTGCCAGCAGCTTGCAGGGTGAGACCCAGTACTTC.

The chain is built from TRBV19 and TRBJ2-7; D could derive from TRBD1 or TRBD2 (7 bases each). Trimming left V 4 bases short and J 2 bases short, with 12 bases between. CDR3 size: 14 residues. The germline CDR1 and CDR2 sequences are LNHDA and SQIVND (reference sequence). CDR3 DNA sequence: TGTGCCAGTAGTACCTCAGGGGGGGCCTACGAGCAGTACTTC. Amino acid sequence: CASSTSGGAYEQYF.

J is TRBJ1-2 and V is TRBV5-1; D unclear. Per germline, CDR1 SGHRS and CDR2 YFSETQ. The CDR3 totals 12 residues. Between the trimmed V and J ends, which lost 0 bases and 5 bases, there was a span of 5 bases. DNA for the CDR3: TGCGCCAGCAGCTTGGCGGAATATGGCTACACCTTC. Protein product: CASSLAEYGYTF.

The CDR3 loop is CASSFRDDNSPLHF. For the CDR3, the DNA is TGTGCCAGCAGCTTCCGGGACGATAATTCACCCCTCCACTTT. The chain carries TRBV7-9 and TRBJ1-6, with D perhaps matching TRBD1 (5 bases). Trimming left V 3 bases short and J 5 bases short, with 8 bases between. CDR1 SEHNR and CDR2 FQNEAQ come from the germline V gene (reference sequence). This CDR3 is 14 amino acids long.

The chain recombines TRBV5-6 with TRBJ1-5; 7 bases are shared with TRBD1. Germline lookup yields CDR1 SGHDT and CDR2 YYEEEE. The CDR3 is 14 amino acids. V shed 4 bases, J shed 4 bases, and the junction held 5 bases outside the gene matches. CDR3 DNA: TGTGCCAGCAGCCAGCAGGGGGAAAATCAGCCCCAGCATTTT. This codes for CASSQQGENQPQHF. The whole variable domain, remainder taken from reference TRBV5-6 and TRBJ1-5, is DAGVTQSPTHLIKTRGQQVTLRCSPKSGHDTVSWYQQALGQGPQFIFQYYEEEERQRGNFPDRFSGHQFPNYSSELNVNALLLGDSALYLCASSQQGENQPQHFGDGTRLSIL.

The chain uses TRBV19 and TRBJ2-7; D is possibly TRBD1 (5 bases). This CDR3 spans 14 amino acids. Germline-derived CDR1 and CDR2 are LNHDA and SQIVND (reference sequence). Trimming removed 5 bases from V and 3 bases from J, with 14 bases in between. CDR3 in amino acids: CASSYDSRIYEQYF. CDR3 coding DNA: TGTGCCAGTAGTTACGACAGCCGGATCTACGAGCAGTACTTC.

V and J are TRBV6-1 and TRBJ2-1; D is perhaps TRBD1 or TRBD2 (6 bases each). The CDR3 is made up of 13 amino acids. Germline CDR1 is MNHNS and CDR2 is SASEGT. Trimming removed 3 bases at V and 9 bases at J, with 12 bases between. The CDR3, as DNA: TGTGCCAGCAGTGAGGGTTGGGGGGCTGAGCAGTTCTTC. It yields the protein CASSEGWGAEQFF.

This chain links TRBV18 with TRBJ2-6; D is undetermined. Trimming removed 0 bases at V and 2 bases at J, with 8 bases between. Per germline, CDR1 KGHSH and CDR2 LQKENI. The CDR3 totals 16 residues. CDR3 region: CASSPPQTAGANVLTF. CDR3 nucleotide sequence: TGTGCCAGCTCACCACCGCAGACTGCTGGGGCCAACGTCCTGACTTTC. Full variable domain (outside the CDR3, taken from reference TRBV18 and TRBJ2-6): NAGVMQNPRHLVRRRGQEARLRCSPMKGHSHVYWYRQLPEEGLKFMVYLQKENIIDESGMPKERFSAEFPKEGPSILRIQQVVRGDSAAYFCASSPPQTAGANVLTFGAGSRLTVL.

The chain uses TRBV5-1 and TRBJ2-1; TRBD1 is a possible D gene (5 bases). Trimming pared 2 bases from V and 1 base from J, leaving 10 bases between. Germline values: CDR1 SGHRS, CDR2 YFSETQ. This CDR3 region has 15 residues. The DNA of the CDR3 is TGCGCCAGCAGCTTACTCACAGGATCCTACAATGAGCAGTTCTTC. As protein: CASSLLTGSYNEQFF.

The chain carries TRBV4-3 and TRBJ2-1; 7 bases align to TRBD2. Germline V CDR1 and CDR2: LGHNA, YSLEER. The CDR3 covers 16 residues. The J segment lost 2 bases and the V segment lost 0 bases, leaving 4 bases of the junction unmatched. The CDR3 region is CASSQDGGGPYNEQFF. CDR3 DNA: TGCGCCAGCAGCCAAGATGGGGGGGGACCCTACAATGAGCAGTTCTTC.

As DNA, the CDR3 is TGTGCCAGCTCACCATATCAGAATGGGGAGACCCAGTACTTC. Its translation is CASSPYQNGETQYF. The chain combines TRBV18 with TRBJ2-5; D is undetermined. CDR1 and CDR2 from the germline V gene are KGHSH and LQKENI. V was trimmed by 2 bases and J by 5 bases, leaving 12 bases between them. CDR3 length: 14 residues.

This chain connects TRBV5-4 to TRBJ1-3; the match to TRBD1 covers 8 bases. Unmatched junction bases numbered 14, after V lost 4 bases and J lost 2 bases. Germline V CDR1 and CDR2: SGHNT, YYREEE (reference sequence). The CDR3 extends over 18 amino acids. This CDR3 reads CASSREFDRGMAGNTIYF. CDR3 bases: TGTGCCAGCAGCCGCGAATTTGACAGGGGAATGGCTGGAAACACCATATATTTT.

CDR3 DNA sequence: TGTGCCATCAGCCAGGTTCAAGCTAATGAAAAACTGTTTTTT. Its protein product is CAISQVQANEKLFF. The rearrangement uses TRBV10-3 and TRBJ1-4; no clear D. Germline CDR1 and CDR2: ENHRY and SYGVKD. This CDR3 is built from 14 residues. V lost 6 bases and J 3 bases, leaving 11 bases between the germline ends.

V gene TRBV7-8 combines with J gene TRBJ2-5, with 10 bases fitting TRBD1. The CDR3 spans 15 residues. Germline lookup yields CDR1 SGHVS and CDR2 FQNEAQ. Trimming removed 5 bases from V and 4 bases from J; junction bases left unmatched: 7. The CDR3 spells CASSDRTGGSETQYF. The CDR3 DNA reads as TGTGCCAGCAGCGATCGGACAGGGGGATCAGAGACCCAGTACTTC.

The rearrangement links TRBV30 to TRBJ2-3, with D perhaps TRBD2 (5 bases). This CDR3 contains 14 residues. V lost 5 bases to trimming and J lost 0 bases, with 12 bases between them. CDR1 is GTSNPN, CDR2 SVGIG, per germline (reference sequence). CDR3 residues: CAWGELLSTDTQYF. The CDR3 DNA reads as TGTGCCTGGGGGGAGCTCCTAAGCACAGATACGCAGTATTTT.

The V call is TRBV2, the J call TRBJ1-2; tentatively, D is TRBD1 (6 bases). The CDR3 runs 14 residues. From germline, CDR1 is SNHLY and CDR2 FYNNEI. V was clipped by 4 bases and J by 5 bases, with 14 bases between them. CDR3: CASSGLGHGYGYTF. In DNA, the CDR3 is TGTGCCAGCAGTGGCCTGGGACACGGGTATGGCTACACCTTC.

The chain links TRBV18 to TRBJ2-7; the D gene is possibly TRBD1 (6 bases). The CDR3 is 15 amino acids. Trimming took off 0 bases at V and 3 bases at J, with 12 bases between the two ends. CDR1 KGHSH and CDR2 LQKENI come from the germline V gene. The DNA of the CDR3 is TGTGCCAGCTCACCACCTGGGCAGGGGAGCTACGAGCAGTACTTC. Residues: CASSPPGQGSYEQYF.

The chain uses TRBV5-6 and TRBJ2-4, with 9 bases that match TRBD2. The V and J ends lost 0 bases and 2 bases, in that order; junction bases with no gene match: 6. Germline values: CDR1 SGHDT, CDR2 YYEEEE. The CDR3 loop spans 17 amino acids. For the CDR3, the DNA is TGTGCCAGCAGCTTGGCGGGCGGGGGGGCGACCAAAAACATTCAGTACTTC. Protein: CASSLAGGGATKNIQYF.

CDR3 amino acids: CASSLFGKGSSEAFF. CDR3 DNA: TGTGCCAGCAGCTTATTTGGGAAGGGGAGTTCTGAAGCTTTCTTT. The chain employs TRBV7-8 and TRBJ1-1; a weak D match, TRBD1 (5 bases). The CDR3 length is 15 residues. Between the trimmed V and J ends, which lost 2 bases and 6 bases, there was a span of 16 bases. Germline CDR1 reads SGHVS; CDR2 reads FQNEAQ.

The CDR3 DNA reads TGTGCCAGCAGCCCTCCTCTGGCAGGCTCTGGCTACACCTTC. Protein: CASSPPLAGSGYTF. V is TRBV9 and J is TRBJ1-2; D call uncertain. Germline CDR1 is SGDLS and CDR2 is YYNGEE. Trimming cost V 4 bases and J 7 bases, with 17 bases left between them. The CDR3 is 14 residues long.

The gene calls are TRBV19 and TRBJ2-3, with TRBD2 matching over 7 bases. Germline CDR1 reads LNHDA; CDR2 reads SQIVND (reference sequence). V lost 5 bases, J lost 1 base, and 9 bases stayed unmatched. This CDR3 has 16 residues. CDR3 residues: CASSYQSAGGTDTQYF. The CDR3 DNA follows: TGTGCCAGTAGTTACCAGTCGGCGGGGGGCACAGATACGCAGTATTTT.

The V and J genes are TRBV7-2 and TRBJ1-1, with unresolved D. Trimming pared 7 bases from V and 5 bases from J, leaving 11 bases between. The CDR3 is 12 residues long. From germline, CDR1 is SGHTA and CDR2 FQGNSA. The CDR3 is CASNAFPTEAFF. For the CDR3, the DNA is TGTGCCAGCAACGCCTTTCCTACTGAAGCTTTCTTT.

The chain couples TRBV30 to TRBJ1-2, with TRBD1 identical over 11 bases. Trimming took 8 bases from V and 3 from J; bases not matched to a gene: 11. The CDR3 runs 15 residues. Germline V gene data show CDR1 as GTSNPN and CDR2 as SVGIG (reference sequence). The CDR3 DNA sequence: TGTGCCCGATTTACCGGGACAGGGGGGGACTATGGCTACACCTTC. It yields the protein CARFTGTGGDYGYTF. Full variable domain (outside the CDR3, taken from reference TRBV30 and TRBJ1-2): SQTIHQWPATLVQPVGSPLSLECTVEGTSNPNLYWYRQAAGRGLQLLFYSVGIGQISSEVPQNLSASRPQDRQFILSSKKLLLSDSGFYLCARFTGTGGDYGYTFGSGTRLTVV.

In this sample, this clone turned up once. A read error may account for a junction end that differs from germline. The chain has TRBV29-1 and TRBJ2-5, with 7 nucleotides matching TRBD1. Germline V gene data show CDR1 as SQVTM and CDR2 as ANQGSEA. CDR3 length equals 12 residues. CDR3 sequence reads: CSVEGGEETQYF. The CDR3 DNA reads as TGCAGCGTCGAAGGGGGCGAAGAGACCCAGTACTTC.

The chain recombines TRBV6-5 with TRBJ2-7, with TRBD2 as a possible D gene (6 bases). From germline, CDR1 is MNHEY and CDR2 SVGAGI. V was shortened by 7 bases and J by 7 bases, with 17 bases between the two germline ends. This CDR3 region has 13 residues. This CDR3 reads CASTQNPGGEQYF. Here the CDR3 DNA reads TGTGCCAGCACCCAAAACCCCGGGGGTGAGCAGTACTTC.

This chain connects TRBV18 to TRBJ2-3; D is possibly TRBD2 (5 bases). Germline V gene lookup returns CDR1 KGHSH and CDR2 LQKENI. Trimming pared 1 base from V and 5 bases from J, leaving 16 bases between. The CDR3 totals 16 residues. CDR3 sequence reads: CASSPLSADEKDTQYF. The CDR3 bases are TGTGCCAGCTCACCACTTAGCGCCGATGAAAAAGATACGCAGTATTTT. The full variable domain, with the rest looked up from reference TRBV18 and TRBJ2-3, is NAGVMQNPRHLVRRRGQEARLRCSPMKGHSHVYWYRQLPEEGLKFMVYLQKENIIDESGMPKERFSAEFPKEGPSILRIQQVVRGDSAAYFCASSPLSADEKDTQYFGPGTRLTVL.

The rearrangement uses TRBV5-1 and TRBJ1-3; 8 bases agree with TRBD1. CDR1 is SGHRS and CDR2 is YFSETQ in the germline V gene. J gave up 4 bases and V 2 bases, and 5 bases lay outside the gene matches. The CDR3 sequence is 15 residues long. As DNA, the CDR3 is TGCGCCAGCAGCTTTGGCCAGGGGGCCGGAAACACCATATATTTT. Translating gives CASSFGQGAGNTIYF.

The genes are TRBV5-1 and TRBJ2-7, with 9 bases that match TRBD1. This CDR3 has 16 amino acids. Germline V gives CDR1 SGHRS, CDR2 YFSETQ. The ends lost 0 bases at V and 1 base at J; junction bases unmatched: 5. This chain's CDR3 is CASSLAKGTGSYEQYF. For the CDR3, the DNA is TGCGCCAGCAGCTTGGCCAAGGGGACAGGGTCCTACGAGCAGTACTTC.

The V gene is TRBV25-1, the J gene TRBJ2-7; TRBD1 matches at 8 bases. V gave up 2 bases and J gave up 7 bases; unmatched junction bases: 10. This CDR3 has 15 residues. The germline CDR1 and CDR2 sequences are MGHDK and SYGVNS. The CDR3 loop reads CASSEPDRGRGEQYF. The CDR3 region has the DNA TGTGCCAGCAGTGAACCAGACAGGGGAAGGGGAGAGCAGTACTTC.

The genes are TRBV5-1 and TRBJ2-5; 8 bases are a match to TRBD2. After removal of 2 bases from V and 1 base from J, the junction contained 4 bases not matched to a gene. This CDR3 spans 15 amino acids. Germline CDR1 and CDR2: SGHRS and YFSETQ. The CDR3 nucleotides read TGCGCCAGCAGCTTAGCGGGAGTAACCCAAGAGACCCAGTACTTC. It is translated as CASSLAGVTQETQYF.